This T cell receptor beta chain came from a study of blood T cell repertoires in COVID-19. Study details: Samples representing acute and convalescent COVID-19 were sourced from the United States, Italy and Spain.

Sequencing used immunoSEQ multiplex PCR; TCRdb keeps in-frame clones, though not all of them. Of about 250,000 clones listed, almost 90% are singletons. The CDR3 runs 13 residues. Trimming shortened V by 1 base and J by 6 bases, and 10 bases separated the two germline ends. Germline V lookup: CDR1 SQVTM, CDR2 ANQGSEA. The TCR was taken from an elderly man with acute or convalescent COVID-19. The V call is TRBV29-1, the J call TRBJ2-1; possibly TRBD2 for D (5 bases). Sequencing input: peripheral blood. CDR3 in DNA: TGCAGCGTTGAAGCTCTAGCCGGCAATGAGCAGTTCTTC. It encodes CSVEALAGNEQFF.